These 25 T cell receptor beta chains came from one sample sequenced in a study of CD8 T cells in ankylosing spondylitis. Their target antigens are unknown. TCRdb analysed the 5' RACE reads with MiXCR anew, one entry per CDR3 protein. The table includes fewer than 550,000 distinct CDR3 sequences, approximately 5% detected once. Study findings and constraints: Apparently characteristic of ankylosing spondylitis blood was a TCR beta motif (about 8 highly homologous variants).

The sequencing input was blood, either unsorted or a sorted T cell fraction (not recorded which). These TCRs come from a male donor with ankylosing spondylitis.

In its sample, this clonotype was seen many times. The chain is built from TRBV7-9 and TRBJ2-7, with D uncertain. Germline CDR1 reads SEHNR; CDR2 reads FQNEAQ (reference sequence). Deletions cut 4 bases from V and 4 bases from J, with 11 bases between. The CDR3 extends over 13 amino acids. The CDR3 bases are TGTGCCAGCAGCTCACCCCAGTCTTACGAGCAGTACTTC. Residues: CASSSPQSYEQYF. The complete variable domain, with remaining parts taken from reference TRBV7-9 and TRBJ2-7, reads DTGVSQNPRHKITKRGQNVTFRCDPISEHNRLYWYRQTLGQGPEFLTYFQNEAQLEKSRLLSDRFSAERPKGSFSTLEIQRTEQGDSAMYLCASSSPQSYEQYFGPGTRLTVT.

Many counts were recorded for this clonotype. This chain uses TRBV20-1 with TRBJ2-7; D unresolved. The CDR3 has 13 amino acids. Trimming took off 0 bases at V and 0 bases at J, with 6 bases between the two ends. Germline assignment: CDR1 DFQATT and CDR2 SNEGSKA (reference sequence). CDR3 sequence: CSAREGPSYEQYF. The DNA for the CDR3 is TGCAGTGCTAGAGAAGGCCCCTCCTACGAGCAGTACTTC.

This clonotype occurred many times. This chain uses TRBV4-2 with TRBJ2-1; D is undetermined. Germline values: CDR1 LGHNA, CDR2 YNFKEQ. Between the trimmed V and J ends, which lost 2 bases and 9 bases, there was a span of 11 bases. This CDR3 comprises 13 residues. The DNA for the CDR3 is TGTGCCAGCAGCCAACGCTTCAGTCCTGAGCAGTTCTTC. Translating gives CASSQRFSPEQFF.

The chain joins TRBV18 to TRBJ2-7; maybe TRBD2 (5 bases). The CDR3 extends over 14 amino acids. Trimming left V 3 bases short and J 2 bases short, with 11 bases between. CDR1 KGHSH and CDR2 LQKENI come from the germline V gene. The CDR3 region has the DNA TGTGCCAGCTCACCGACCGGGAACACCTACGAGCAGTACTTC. Its protein is CASSPTGNTYEQYF. Full variable domain (remainder filled in from reference TRBV18 and TRBJ2-7): NAGVMQNPRHLVRRRGQEARLRCSPMKGHSHVYWYRQLPEEGLKFMVYLQKENIIDESGMPKERFSAEFPKEGPSILRIQQVVRGDSAAYFCASSPTGNTYEQYFGPGTRLTVT.

In this sample, this clonotype turned up a few times. The CDR3 sequence is CASSIGTSGRGEQFF. The CDR3 coding sequence is TGTGCCAGCAGTATTGGGACTAGCGGGAGAGGCGAGCAGTTCTTC. The chain joins TRBV27 to TRBJ2-1; 14 bases are a match to TRBD2. The germline V gene encodes CDR1 MNHEY and CDR2 SMNVEV (reference sequence). V trimming: 5 bases; J trimming: 10 bases; junction bases outside the gene matches: 7. The CDR3 is made up of 15 amino acids.

In its sample, this clonotype was seen many times. V and J are TRBV6-2 or TRBV6-3 and TRBJ2-7; tentative D call: TRBD1 (5 bases). Germline CDR1 is MNHEY and CDR2 is SVGEGT. V shed 7 bases and J shed 2 bases, with 15 bases lying between them. This CDR3 has 14 residues. CDR3 amino acids: CASTRRGIPYEQYF. In DNA, the CDR3 is TGTGCCAGCACGCGTAGGGGTATCCCCTACGAGCAGTACTTC.

This clonotype was detected ten times or more. The chain has TRBV4-3 and TRBJ2-1; TRBD2 is a possible D gene (5 bases). The V gene lost 0 bases and the J gene lost 8 bases, with 11 bases spanning the gap. This CDR3 contains 14 residues. CDR1 and CDR2 (germline): LGHNA, YSLEER. CDR3 nucleotide sequence: TGCGCCAGCAGCCAAGAGCAAAGAGCGGATGAGCAGTTCTTC. It codes for CASSQEQRADEQFF.

This clonotype was observed many times. The CDR3 nucleotides read TGCGCCAGCAGCCTAGACCCTAGCGGGCGGTACAATGAGCAGTTCTTC. It encodes CASSLDPSGRYNEQFF. The gene calls are TRBV5-1 and TRBJ2-1; 8 bases map to TRBD2. Germline V lookup: CDR1 SGHRS, CDR2 YFSETQ. The CDR3 is 16 amino acids. With 4 bases clipped from V and 4 bases from J, the junction kept 10 bases outside the gene matches.

This clonotype was counted ten times or more. The chain uses TRBV4-3 and TRBJ2-1, with a tentative D call TRBD2 (6 bases). The germline V gene encodes CDR1 LGHNA and CDR2 YSLEER. The V and J ends lost 1 base and 7 bases respectively, with 17 bases between them. The CDR3 length is 16 residues. CDR3 nucleotides: TGCGCCAGCAGCCAAGCCGGGAGCTCTGGGTTGAATGAGCAGTTCTTC. This sequence encodes CASSQAGSSGLNEQFF.

This clonotype was recorded many times. The chain employs TRBV10-3 and TRBJ1-2; 9 bases are a match to TRBD1. The CDR3 runs 15 residues. Germline V gene data show CDR1 as ENHRY and CDR2 as SYGVKD. Trimming at V came to 0 bases and at J to 8 bases, leaving 7 bases not matched to a gene. The DNA of the CDR3 is TGTGCCATCAGTGAGTCTAGGGGACAGGGTGACGGCTACACCTTC. It is translated as CAISESRGQGDGYTF.

In this sample, this clonotype turned up a few times. This chain connects TRBV5-1 to TRBJ2-1; the match to TRBD2 covers 7 bases. The CDR3 contains 12 residues. Losses at the gene ends were 1 base for V and 10 bases for J; bases not matched to a gene: 2. Germline V gives CDR1 SGHRS, CDR2 YFSETQ. The CDR3 DNA reads as TGCGCCAGCAGCTTGTTGCGGGAGGAGCAGTTCTTC. Its protein product is CASSLLREEQFF.

This clonotype was observed at least ten times. The gene calls are TRBV14 and TRBJ2-1; TRBD2 agrees at 15 bases. Unmatched junction bases numbered 4, after V lost 4 bases and J lost 9 bases. Per the germline V gene, CDR1 is SGHDN and CDR2 is FVKESK. This CDR3 is 15 amino acids long. CDR3 coding DNA: TGTGCCAGCAGCCGAGGACTAGCGGGGGGGGTTGAGCAGTTCTTC. It codes for CASSRGLAGGVEQFF.

This clonotype was counted at least ten times. The V and J genes are TRBV11-1 and TRBJ1-1; 10 bases align to TRBD1. Germline V CDR1 and CDR2: SGHAT, FQDESV (reference sequence). J gave up 8 bases and V 0 bases, and 9 bases lay outside the gene matches. CDR3 size: 16 residues. This CDR3 reads CASSLARPRDRGEAFF. DNA for the CDR3: TGTGCCAGCAGCTTAGCTAGGCCCCGGGACAGGGGCGAAGCTTTCTTT.

This clonotype was counted ten times or more. This chain uses TRBV7-2 with TRBJ2-3; D possibly corresponds to TRBD2 (6 bases). CDR3 length: 15 amino acids. From germline, CDR1 is SGHTA and CDR2 FQGNSA. The V end was cut by 3 bases, the J end by 2 bases, with 12 bases between. CDR3 in amino acids: CASSFTRGLTDTQYF. As DNA, the CDR3 is TGTGCCAGCAGCTTCACCCGGGGACTCACAGATACGCAGTATTTT.

The table lists this clonotype with many counts. This rearrangement joins TRBV6-1 to TRBJ1-2; TRBD1 aligns across 7 bases. Losses at the gene ends were 6 bases for V and 2 bases for J; bases not matched to a gene: 3. Germline V CDR1 and CDR2: MNHNS, SASEGT. The CDR3 has 13 amino acids. CDR3 amino acids: CASRKQGNYGYTF. In nucleotides, the CDR3 is TGTGCCAGCAGAAAACAGGGGAACTATGGCTACACCTTC.

This clonotype has just a few counts. The chain's CDR3 is CASSPPVGTGAYEQYF. The DNA for the CDR3 is TGTGCCAGCTCACCACCAGTTGGGACAGGGGCCTACGAGCAGTACTTC. The V call is TRBV18, the J call TRBJ2-7; 10 positions agree with TRBD1. CDR3 size: 16 residues. Per germline, CDR1 KGHSH and CDR2 LQKENI. With V trimmed by 0 bases and J by 2 bases, 4 bases remained unmatched.

This clonotype was detected ten times or more. The chain combines TRBV6-2 or TRBV6-3 with TRBJ2-2, with D hard to call. The V and J ends lost 1 base and 10 bases respectively, with 13 bases between them. This CDR3 is built from 14 residues. CDR1 is MNHEY, CDR2 SVGEGT, per germline. For the CDR3, the DNA is TGTGCCAGCAGTTACTTCCCCTCTGGTGTGGAGCTGTTTTTT. Its protein product is CASSYFPSGVELFF.

About this clonotype itself: A much bigger clone sits one base away, suggesting this may be a read error. The CDR3 does not end in the conserved phenylalanine or tryptophan, so this is likely a read error. Because the CDR3's place on the DNA is in doubt, the DNA is left out and the CDR3 is given as listed by TCRdb. The chain carries TRBV15 and TRBJ2-1; the DNA was not used to check the table's D call, TRBD1. The CDR3 spans 13 amino acids, including both terminal residues. Per germline, CDR1 LNHNV and CDR2 YYDKDF (reference sequence). The CDR3 region is CATSRDRLGGGFL.

In its sample, this clonotype was seen a few times. The rearrangement joins TRBV5-1 to TRBJ2-2; 10 nucleotides match TRBD1. Germline V lookup: CDR1 SGHRS, CDR2 YFSETQ. After removal of 4 bases from V and 6 bases from J, the junction contained 9 bases not matched to a gene. CDR3 length: 16 amino acids. For the CDR3, the DNA is TGCGCCAGCAGCGAAGACAGGGGGCGGCGGGCCGGGGAGCTGTTTTTT. Translation: CASSEDRGRRAGELFF.

This clonotype was observed a handful of times. V usage is TRBV11-2 and J usage is TRBJ2-7; TRBD2 is a possible D gene (5 bases). Germline values: CDR1 SGHAT, CDR2 FQNNGV. With 3 bases removed from V and 0 bases from J, the gap between germline ends came to 9 bases. The CDR3 consists of 14 residues. Here the CDR3 DNA reads TGTGCCAGCAGCTTCGGACTGAACTCCTACGAGCAGTACTTC. Amino acid sequence: CASSFGLNSYEQYF. The full variable domain, with the rest looked up from reference TRBV11-2 and TRBJ2-7, is EAGVAQSPRYKIIEKRQSVAFWCNPISGHATLYWYQQILGQGPKLLIQFQNNGVVDDSQLPKDRFSAERLKGVDSTLKIQPAKLEDSAVYLCASSFGLNSYEQYFGPGTRLTVT.

This clonotype was seen ten or more times. CDR3 protein: CASSSMPDSNEQFF. CDR3 nucleotide sequence: TGTGCCAGCAGTTCTATGCCGGACAGTAATGAGCAGTTCTTC. This chain joins TRBV27 and TRBJ2-1; possibly TRBD1 for D (6 bases). Looked up from germline, CDR1 is MNHEY and CDR2 is SMNVEV (reference sequence). This CDR3 is 14 amino acids long. Trimming took 4 bases from V and 7 from J, leaving 14 bases between them.

This clonotype was seen many times. The chain combines TRBV20-1 with TRBJ2-3, with 9 bases lining up with TRBD2. V was pared by 6 bases and J by 5 bases, with 18 bases of the junction left unmatched. The V gene's germline CDR1 is DFQATT and CDR2 SNEGSKA (reference sequence). This CDR3 is built from 17 residues. The CDR3 DNA is TGCAGTGCCCCTGCCCGGGCTAGCGGGATTGTGCGAGATACGCAGTATTTT. It translates to CSAPARASGIVRDTQYF.

The table lists this clonotype with many counts. CDR3 protein: CASSQAPNTGELFF. CDR3 sequence (DNA): TGTGCCAGCAGCCAGGCCCCGAACACCGGGGAGCTGTTTTTT. This sequence joins TRBV27 and TRBJ2-2; unclear D gene. Germline V gene sequence: CDR1 MNHEY, CDR2 SMNVEV (reference sequence). The CDR3 is 14 amino acids. Trimming pared 6 bases from V and 0 bases from J, leaving 8 bases between.

This clonotype was recorded many times. V usage is TRBV7-2 and J usage is TRBJ1-4; D is uncertain. This CDR3 has 14 amino acids. From germline, CDR1 is SGHTA and CDR2 FQGNSA. Trimming took 3 bases from V and 2 from J, leaving 7 bases between them. Here the CDR3 DNA reads TGTGCCAGCAGCTTCGCGCCCACTAATGAAAAACTGTTTTTT. Protein: CASSFAPTNEKLFF. Using reference TRBV7-2 and TRBJ1-4 for the parts outside the CDR3, the full variable domain is GAGVSQSPSNKVTEKGKDVELRCDPISGHTALYWYRQSLGQGLEFLIYFQGNSAPDKSGLPSDRFSAERTGGSVSTLTIQRTQQEDSAVYLCASSFAPTNEKLFFGSGTQLSVL.

At least ten counts were recorded for this clonotype. The chain has TRBV20-1 and TRBJ2-7, with 7 bases identical to TRBD2. Germline CDR1 reads DFQATT; CDR2 reads SNEGSKA (reference sequence). J lost 4 bases, V lost 3 bases, and 0 bases had no gene match. CDR3 length: 11 residues. For the CDR3, the DNA is TGCAGTGCTAGGGGGGGGTACGAGCAGTACTTC. Amino acids: CSARGGYEQYF.